This TCR beta chain emerged from a study of graft-versus-host responses after intestinal transplantation. Study-wide background: Recipients had multivisceral, liver-intestinal, or isolated intestinal transplants. Anti-thymocyte globulin served as induction for all recipients, who then took tacrolimus and steroids for two to three years.

Germline-derived CDR1 and CDR2 are MGHRA and YSYEKL. V was trimmed by 1 base and J by 0 bases, leaving 9 bases between them. This CDR3 has 15 amino acids. Measured with immunoSEQ multiplex PCR; TCRdb has only the in-frame clones, and not every one. Of about 99,000 clones listed, 80% to 95% are singletons. Worth noting for this clone: The target antigen is unknown.

Study conclusions and caveats: The recipient marrow held GvH clones, and some of them showed up first in ileum or blood.

V and J are TRBV4-1 and TRBJ1-1; no firm D call. This TCR derives from a human donor who received an intestinal transplant. Sample: unstimulated CD8+ T cells sorted from spleen or lymph node cells, taken before intestinal transplant. CDR3 nucleotides: TGCGCCAGCAGCCAAGCGGCCAGACTGAACACTGAAGCTTTCTTT. Its translation: CASSQAARLNTEAFF.